The 27 T cell receptor beta chains given below trace back to one sample, sequenced in a study of shared clonotypes between healthy human individuals. The method was immunoSEQ multiplex PCR; TCRdb's version includes in-frame clones alone and lacks a portion of them. The sample lists about 490,000 clones, approximately 82% occurring once. The sequenced sample was PBMCs. These receptors were collected from a woman in her forties in good health. Some clones in this sample may be carry-over from other donors' samples.

The chain joins TRBV29-1 to TRBJ2-2; a possible D gene is TRBD1 (8 bases). Germline lookup yields CDR1 SQVTM and CDR2 ANQGSEA. This CDR3 has 13 residues. V was cut by 7 bases and J by 7 bases, with 16 bases left in between. DNA for the CDR3: TGCAGCGGAGGGGAGGGGACAGGCGGGGAGCTGTTTTTT. This sequence encodes CSGGEGTGGELFF.

J is TRBJ2-7 and V is TRBV7-6, with TRBD2 matching over 14 bases. The J segment lost 9 bases and the V segment lost 0 bases, leaving 10 bases of the junction unmatched. Germline CDR1 SGHVS, CDR2 FNYEAQ. This CDR3 contains 17 residues. The CDR3 loop reads CASSLAGGLAGDGGQYF. The CDR3 DNA reads TGTGCCAGCAGCTTAGCGGGGGGACTAGCGGGAGATGGTGGGCAGTACTTC.

The rearrangement joins TRBV11-2 to TRBJ2-5; D ambiguous. In germline, CDR1 is SGHAT, CDR2 FQNNGV. Trimming cost V 1 base and J 5 bases, with 11 bases left between them. This CDR3 comprises 14 residues. CDR3 amino acids: CASSLGQVMETQYF. The CDR3 coding sequence is TGTGCCAGCAGCTTAGGTCAGGTTATGGAGACCCAGTACTTC.

This chain uses TRBV10-3 with TRBJ2-3; the D gene is possibly TRBD2 (7 bases). Per germline, CDR1 ENHRY and CDR2 SYGVKD. The CDR3 extends over 14 amino acids. Trimming stripped 7 bases from V and 5 bases from J, with 16 bases between. CDR3 coding DNA: TGTGCCATCAAAGAGGGAGGGGGAGGAGATACGCAGTATTTT. Translating gives CAIKEGGGGDTQYF.

The V call is TRBV28, the J call TRBJ1-5; D not certain. The V and J ends lost 6 bases and 7 bases respectively, with 19 bases between them. The germline CDR1 and CDR2 sequences are MDHEN and SYDVKM. The CDR3 extends over 15 amino acids. The CDR3 DNA follows: TGTGCCAGCAGCCCCCTCGGGCGAGAACAGCAGCCCCAGCATTTT. It translates to CASSPLGREQQPQHF.

The CDR3 region has the DNA TGTGCCAGCAGCCGAGAGGGGTACCAAGAGACCCAGTACTTC. Amino acid sequence: CASSREGYQETQYF. The rearrangement uses TRBV28 and TRBJ2-5; tentatively, D is TRBD1 or TRBD2 (5 bases each). Trimming left V 6 bases short and J 0 bases short, with 11 bases between. CDR1 is MDHEN and CDR2 is SYDVKM in the germline V gene. The CDR3 sequence is 14 residues long. Complete variable domain (other parts from reference TRBV28 and TRBJ2-5): DVKVTQSSRYLVKRTGEKVFLECVQDMDHENMFWYRQDPGLGLRLIYFSYDVKMKEKGDIPEGYSVSREKKERFSLILESASTNQTSMYLCASSREGYQETQYFGPGTRLLVL.

The V gene is TRBV5-1, the J gene TRBJ1-2, with TRBD1 matching over 7 bases. The V and J ends lost 4 bases and 4 bases, in that order; junction bases with no gene match: 10. CDR1 and CDR2 (germline): SGHRS, YFSETQ. This CDR3 spans 15 amino acids. CDR3 sequence: CASSPGGGPLYGYTF. The CDR3 DNA reads TGCGCCAGCAGCCCGGGAGGGGGCCCACTCTATGGCTACACCTTC.

The chain has TRBV5-1 and TRBJ2-5, with D possibly matching TRBD1 (5 bases). The last part of the DNA fits TRBJ2-7 better; the J call may be wrong. Germline lookup yields CDR1 SGHRS and CDR2 YFSETQ. This CDR3 contains 14 residues. The CDR3 DNA follows: TGCGCCAGCAGCTTGGAGGCAGGGCGCGGCGAGCAGTACTTC. Residues: CASSLEAGRGEQYF.

J is TRBJ2-5 and V is TRBV5-1; a weak D match, TRBD2 (7 bases). Trimming took off 4 bases at V and 4 bases at J, with 11 bases between the two ends. Germline V CDR1 and CDR2: SGHRS, YFSETQ. This CDR3 spans 13 amino acids. The CDR3 spells CASSRGGSETQYF. The DNA of the CDR3 is TGCGCCAGCAGCAGGGGGGGATCAGAGACCCAGTACTTC.

The chain combines TRBV21-1 with TRBJ2-7; the DNA was not compared with TRBD2, the D call given in the table. TRBV21-1 is annotated as a pseudogene. The CDR3 covers 19 residues. As DNA, the CDR3 is TGTGCCAGCAGCAAAGATGACAGGGCTGCTAGCGGGAGTGGCTACGAGCAGTACTTC. Translated: CASSKDDRAASGSGYEQYF.

This chain links TRBV7-8 with TRBJ1-2, with D maybe TRBD1 (6 bases). Deletions cut 6 bases from V and 4 bases from J, with 21 bases between. Germline-derived CDR1 and CDR2 are SGHVS and FQNEAQ. The CDR3 extends over 16 amino acids. The CDR3 reads CASSLNRRTVLYGYTF. The CDR3 DNA follows: TGTGCCAGCAGTTTAAACCGCAGGACAGTGCTCTATGGCTACACCTTC.

For the CDR3, the DNA is TGTGCCAGCAGCCCCCTGGGGGCAGATAAAGAGACCCAGTACTTC. Protein sequence: CASSPLGADKETQYF. This chain connects TRBV7-3 to TRBJ2-5; possible D gene TRBD1, 6 bases. There are 15 residues in the CDR3. Trimming cost V 5 bases and J 3 bases, with 16 bases left between them. Per germline, CDR1 SGHTA and CDR2 FQGTGA.

The rearrangement uses TRBV27 and TRBJ2-1; 12 nucleotides line up with TRBD2. The junction had 2 bases not matched to a gene; V was cut back by 1 base and J by 4 bases. There are 16 residues in the CDR3. The V gene's germline CDR1 is MNHEY and CDR2 SMNVEV (reference sequence). CDR3 DNA sequence: TGTGCCAGCAGTTTATGGACTAGCGGGGATTACAATGAGCAGTTCTTC. This translates into CASSLWTSGDYNEQFF.

V usage is TRBV5-4 and J usage is TRBJ2-3; 8 positions agree with TRBD2. The CDR3 contains 16 residues. Per germline, CDR1 SGHNT and CDR2 YYREEE (reference sequence). V dropped 4 bases and J dropped 0; count of bases not matched to a gene: 7. The chain's CDR3 is CASSPLAGHSTDTQYF. The DNA for the CDR3 is TGTGCCAGCAGCCCCTTAGCGGGACACAGCACAGATACGCAGTATTTT.

This sequence joins TRBV29-1 and TRBJ1-3; D is perhaps TRBD1 (5 bases). Germline CDR1 and CDR2: SQVTM and ANQGSEA. This CDR3 has 13 amino acids. V was pared by 3 bases and J by 5 bases, with 11 bases between. CDR3 sequence: CSVDGDGRNTIYF. DNA for the CDR3: TGCAGCGTTGATGGGGACGGAAGAAACACCATATATTTT.

This clone showed up just a few times. The chain uses TRBV7-2 and TRBJ2-2, with 8 bases identical to TRBD1. With V trimmed by 5 bases and J by 3 bases, 11 bases remained unmatched. The CDR3 consists of 17 residues. In germline, CDR1 is SGHTA, CDR2 FQGNSA. CDR3 sequence (DNA): TGTGCCAGCAGCGTGGACAGGGCTCGGATCGACACCGGGGAGCTGTTTTTT. It specifies CASSVDRARIDTGELFF.

The rearrangement joins TRBV5-1 to TRBJ2-1, with 12 positions matching TRBD2. V lost 1 base, J lost 7 bases, and 9 bases stayed unmatched. The CDR3 totals 17 residues. CDR1 and CDR2 (germline): SGHRS, YFSETQ. CDR3 nucleotide sequence: TGCGCCAGCAGCTTGCCTACACTAGCGGGAGGAAGTAATGAGCAGTTCTTC. This translates into CASSLPTLAGGSNEQFF.

This clone has just one count. J is TRBJ2-2 and V is TRBV7-6, with unresolved D. V lost 1 base and J 3 bases, leaving 3 bases between the germline ends. The CDR3 extends over 13 amino acids. Germline-derived CDR1 and CDR2 are SGHVS and FNYEAQ. The CDR3 loop reads CASSLDHTGELFF. The CDR3 coding sequence is TGTGCCAGCAGCTTAGACCACACCGGGGAGCTGTTTTTT.

The chain is built from TRBV19 and TRBJ1-1, with D perhaps matching TRBD1 (6 bases). The CDR3 spans 16 residues. Per germline, CDR1 LNHDA and CDR2 SQIVND (reference sequence). V was cut by 3 bases and J by 4 bases, with 18 bases left in between. CDR3: CASSIGTGTWGTEAFF. The CDR3 coding sequence is TGTGCCAGTAGTATCGGAACAGGGACCTGGGGCACTGAAGCTTTCTTT.

This clone was picked up a small number of times. J is TRBJ1-3 and V is TRBV5-1; no clear D gene. The CDR3 has 13 residues. V was shortened by 0 bases and J by 7 bases, with 8 bases between the two germline ends. Germline CDR1 is SGHRS and CDR2 is YFSETQ. This CDR3 reads CASSLGESNTIYF. For the CDR3, the DNA is TGCGCCAGCAGCTTGGGGGAATCCAACACCATATATTTT. The whole variable domain, filled in from reference TRBV5-1 and TRBJ1-3, reads KAGVTQTPRYLIKTRGQQVTLSCSPISGHRSVSWYQQTPGQGLQFLFEYFSETQRNKGNFPGRFSGRQFSNSRSEMNVSTLELGDSALYLCASSLGESNTIYFGEGSWLTVV.

The rearrangement links TRBV2 to TRBJ1-1; D unclear. This CDR3 has 12 amino acids. Trimming took 5 bases from V and 11 from J, leaving 15 bases between them. Looked up from germline, CDR1 is SNHLY and CDR2 is FYNNEI. CDR3 sequence (DNA): TGTGCCAGCAGTCTAAATAGGTGGGAGGCTTTCTTT. Amino acids: CASSLNRWEAFF.

The rearrangement joins TRBV10-3 to TRBJ2-5; 9 nucleotides line up with TRBD1. Per germline, CDR1 ENHRY and CDR2 SYGVKD. Trimming cost V 3 bases and J 4 bases; bases outside gene matches: 6. The CDR3 is 15 amino acids. The CDR3 region is CAISEQDRGGETQYF. CDR3 nucleotide sequence: TGTGCCATCAGTGAACAGGACAGGGGCGGAGAGACCCAGTACTTC.

Remarks on this clone: This CDR3 is also generated by other DNA sequences in the sample. This chain links TRBV18 with TRBJ2-5; D ambiguous. CDR3 length: 12 amino acids. V was shortened by 6 bases and J by 1 base, with 6 bases between the two germline ends. Germline V CDR1 and CDR2: KGHSH, LQKENI. The CDR3 is CASSPGQETQYF. The CDR3 bases are TGTGCCAGCTCCCCCGGCCAAGAGACCCAGTACTTC. The full variable domain, its missing parts supplied by reference TRBV18 and TRBJ2-5, is NAGVMQNPRHLVRRRGQEARLRCSPMKGHSHVYWYRQLPEEGLKFMVYLQKENIIDESGMPKERFSAEFPKEGPSILRIQQVVRGDSAAYFCASSPGQETQYFGPGTRLLVL.

The rearrangement joins TRBV19 to TRBJ2-3; D unresolved. The germline CDR1 and CDR2 sequences are LNHDA and SQIVND (reference sequence). This CDR3 has 13 residues. V was clipped by 6 bases and J by 3 bases, with 10 bases between them. The CDR3 coding sequence is TGTGCCAGTAGACCCACGCTGACAGATACGCAGTATTTT. Encoded protein: CASRPTLTDTQYF.

The CDR3 here is CASSMAQARQSAFF. Here the CDR3 DNA reads TGTGCCAGTAGTATGGCCCAGGCTCGTCAAAGTGCTTTCTTT. The J gene is TRBJ1-1, the V gene TRBV19; D is uncertain. Trimming removed 3 bases from V and 11 bases from J, with 19 bases in between. The germline V gene has CDR1 LNHDA and CDR2 SQIVND (reference sequence). CDR3 length: 14 residues.

The V call is TRBV11-3, the J call TRBJ2-2; 10 nucleotides match TRBD2. This CDR3 has 16 amino acids. V trimming: 6 bases; J trimming: 7 bases; junction bases outside the gene matches: 11. CDR1 is SGHNT and CDR2 is YENEEA in the germline V gene. The CDR3: CASSTWLAGANGELFF. CDR3 in DNA: TGTGCCAGCAGTACCTGGCTAGCGGGAGCAAACGGGGAGCTGTTTTTT.

This clone has only a few counts. The V call is TRBV5-6, the J call TRBJ2-7, with 9 positions matching TRBD2. Germline CDR1 is SGHDT and CDR2 is YYEEEE. Germline trimming cut 3 bases from V and 6 bases from J; bases unmatched to any gene: 13. CDR3 size: 16 residues. The CDR3, as DNA: TGTGCCAGCAGCTCGACCAGACTAGCGGACCCGCCCGAGCAGTACTTC. Its translation is CASSSTRLADPPEQYF.